The clone carrying this T cell receptor beta chain has a handful of counts. Antigen specificity is unknown. The sample comes from a study of beta chain features in type 1 diabetes. The study, taken as a whole, reports: In comparison with healthy donors, patients had naive, central memory and Treg TCRB repertoires that appeared more similar.

Since all of the isolated RNA was reverse transcribed, expressed TCRB transcripts were what got sequenced. TCRdb keeps only in-frame clones here, not all; method: immunoSEQ multiplex PCR. The table lists 900,000 or so clones, roughly 17% of them singletons, with 0.02% to 0.025% in the top ten. The CDR3 runs to 15 residues. The V gene end was trimmed by 4 bases and the J gene end by 3 bases; junction bases not matched to a gene: 5. The germline CDR1 and CDR2 sequences are LGHNA and YSLEER. V is TRBV4-3 and J is TRBJ1-4, with 7 nucleotides matching TRBD1. The sequence was obtained from a woman between 18 and 30 years old in good health. Sequencing input: naive CD4+ T cells from blood. This chain's CDR3 is CASSPRGQPNEKLFF. The CDR3 bases are TGCGCCAGCAGCCCGCGGGGACAGCCTAATGAAAAACTGTTTTTT.